This TCR beta chain was profiled in a study of T cell responses to AZD1222 COVID-19 vaccine. TCRdb's copy holds only in-frame clones and misses some; the assay was immunoSEQ multiplex PCR. The sample yields 100,000 or so clones, 86% seen once. The germline V gene has CDR1 SQVTM and CDR2 ANQGSEA. The V gene end was trimmed by 6 bases and the J gene end by 4 bases; junction bases not matched to a gene: 4. This CDR3 is 12 amino acids long. Study outcomes and limitations: Baseline seropositivity characterized only 5 or 6 AZD1222 recipients. Spike was spanned by vaccine-associated CD4 TCRs, with dominance at 160-218 and 743-854. Two doses of AZD1222 preceded a rise in Spike-specific TCR breadth and depth.

Only a few counts were recorded for this clone. Its matching antigen is unknown. This TCR came from an adult in good health. V usage is TRBV29-1 and J usage is TRBJ2-7, with 9 bases lining up with TRBD2. This material consisted of peripheral blood, taken on day 0 of AZD1222 vaccination. As DNA, the CDR3 is TGCAGCGTCGCTAGCGGGGCTTACGAGCAGTACTTC. Protein sequence: CSVASGAYEQYF.